The rows below give T cell receptor beta chains drawn from one sample of a study of T cell responses to AZD1222 COVID-19 vaccine. Libraries were prepared by immunoSEQ multiplex PCR; TCRdb keeps only in-frame clonotypes and omits some of them. The repertoire consists of about 170,000 clones, with over 85% occurring once and the leading ten covering over 1.5%. The sequencing here drew on peripheral blood, taken on day 0 of AZD1222 vaccination. The source of these receptors is an adult in good health. Both conserved end residues are part of each CDR3. The order of the fields is V gene, J gene, clone size, D gene, CDR3 protein, CDR3 DNA. The D gene is left open where the match is weak. Clone size appears in some rows only: once, few, many, or a class for an expanded clone.

TRBV2	TRBJ2-7	once	-	CATGTGVYEQYF	TGTGCCACCGGGACGGGAGTCTACGAGCAGTACTTC
TRBV19	TRBJ2-7	-	-	CASSIDTLSYEQYF	TGTGCCAGTAGTATCGACACCCTCTCCTACGAGCAGTACTTC
TRBV7-3	TRBJ1-2	-	TRBD1	CASSLGTGGGYTF	TGTGCCAGCAGCTTAGGGACAGGCGGGGGCTACACCTTC
TRBV30	TRBJ2-1	-	TRBD1	CAWSARTPSDRVRIHEQFF	TGTGCCTGGAGTGCTCGAACCCCCTCCGACAGGGTTCGTATCCATGAGCAGTTCTTC
TRBV5-1	TRBJ2-7	-	TRBD2	CASRGPGVSGGSYEQYF	TGCGCCAGCAGGGGCCCCGGGGTTAGCGGGGGGTCCTACGAGCAGTACTTC
TRBV4-3	TRBJ1-2	few	-	CASSQDLGRGYTF	TGCGCCAGCAGCCAAGACTTGGGGAGAGGCTACACCTTC
TRBV11-2	TRBJ2-5	-	-	CASSFDGSLRETQYF	TGTGCCAGCAGCTTCGACGGCAGTCTGCGGGAGACCCAGTACTTC
TRBV7-2	TRBJ2-2	-	TRBD2	CASSSPGLAGNGELFF	TGTGCCAGCAGCTCCCCTGGACTAGCGGGGAACGGGGAGCTGTTTTTT
TRBV4-2	TRBJ1-1	-	-	CASSQALGEAFF	TGTGCCAGCAGCCAGGCTTTGGGTGAAGCTTTCTTT
TRBV7-2	TRBJ2-3	-	-	CASSLGPARNTQYF	TGTGCCAGCAGCTTAGGACCAGCAAGGAATACGCAGTATTTT
TRBV18	TRBJ1-5	-	-	CASSPPGSYSNQPQHF	TGTGCCAGCTCACCACCAGGGTCCTATAGCAATCAGCCCCAGCATTTT
TRBV12-3/TRBV12-4	TRBJ2-3	-	-	CASSFTADTQYF	TGTGCCAGCAGTTTTACTGCAGATACGCAGTATTTT
TRBV5-4	TRBJ2-7	-	TRBD2	CASSLELAGGIYEQYF	TGTGCCAGCAGCTTGGAACTAGCGGGGGGAATCTACGAGCAGTACTTC
TRBV7-3	TRBJ2-5	once	-	CASSPGVLSSQETQYF	TGTGCCAGCAGCCCAGGGGTACTCAGTTCCCAAGAGACCCAGTACTTC
TRBV5-5	TRBJ2-3	-	-	CASSLEFSTDTQYF	TGTGCCAGCAGCTTGGAATTTAGCACAGATACGCAGTATTTT
TRBV5-5	TRBJ1-4	-	-	CASSPYSGSTNEKLFF	TGTGCCAGCAGCCCCTATTCGGGGTCAACTAATGAAAAACTGTTTTTT
TRBV11-2	TRBJ1-2	-	-	CASSWDANYGYTF	TGTGCCAGCTCCTGGGACGCGAACTATGGCTACACCTTC
TRBV19	TRBJ2-2	-	TRBD2	CASSSLAGDTGELFF	TGTGCCAGTAGTTCTTTAGCGGGAGACACCGGGGAGCTGTTTTTT
TRBV2	TRBJ2-3	-	TRBD2	CASSAGSSGVLGTQYF	TGTGCCAGCAGCGCCGGGAGTAGCGGGGTCCTAGGTACGCAGTATTTT
TRBV18	TRBJ1-6	few	TRBD1	CASSPGTGGSPLHF	TGTGCCAGCTCCCCCGGGACAGGGGGATCACCCCTCCACTTT
TRBV3-1/TRBV3-2	TRBJ1-1	-	-	CASSQDGVGANTEAFF	TGTGCCAGCAGCCAAGATGGGGTAGGGGCGAACACTGAAGCTTTCTTT
TRBV4-3	TRBJ1-2	-	-	CASSQEYRAEGYTF	TGCGCCAGCAGCCAAGAATACAGGGCGGAAGGCTACACCTTC
TRBV2	TRBJ2-1	-	-	CASSDDSYNEQFF	TGTGCCAGCAGTGATGACAGCTACAATGAGCAGTTCTTC
TRBV10-3	TRBJ1-2	-	TRBD1	CATRQGTANYGYTF	TGTGCCACCCGACAGGGCACCGCTAACTATGGCTACACCTTC
TRBV6-5	TRBJ1-2	-	TRBD1	CASRDGTGRGYTF	TGTGCCAGCAGAGACGGGACAGGGAGAGGCTACACCTTC
TRBV15	TRBJ2-1	-	-	CATSRAGDFYNEQFF	TGTGCCACCAGCAGAGCGGGGGACTTCTACAATGAGCAGTTCTTC
TRBV7-8	TRBJ1-1	-	-	CASSRIGLQAFF	TGTGCCAGCAGCCGAATTGGACTGCAAGCTTTCTTT
TRBV19	TRBJ2-1	-	TRBD2	CASSIRGGNEQFF	TGTGCCAGTAGTATTCGGGGGGGAAATGAGCAGTTCTTC
TRBV4-1	TRBJ1-3	-	-	CASSQLTEGNTIYF	TGCGCCAGCAGCCAACTGACAGAAGGAAACACCATATATTTT
TRBV3-1/TRBV3-2	TRBJ2-7	-	-	CASSKQGIHEQYF	TGTGCCAGCAGCAAGCAGGGTATCCACGAGCAGTACTTC
TRBV2	TRBJ1-3	-	-	CASSGTGRPGNTIYF	TGTGCCAGCAGTGGCACAGGGAGGCCTGGAAACACCATATATTTT
TRBV6-5	TRBJ1-6	-	TRBD1	CASSYGQGRGSPLHF	TGTGCCAGCAGTTACGGACAGGGACGAGGTTCACCCCTCCACTTT
TRBV10-1	TRBJ2-3	-	-	CASSGHLTDTQYF	TGCGCCAGCAGTGGCCATTTGACAGATACGCAGTATTTT
TRBV15	TRBJ2-1	-	-	CATSRNRGDSSNEQFF	TGTGCCACCAGCAGAAATAGAGGGGATAGTAGCAATGAGCAGTTCTTC
TRBV15	TRBJ2-2	-	TRBD1	CAVGQGAIGELFF	TGTGCCGTAGGACAGGGGGCCATCGGGGAGCTGTTTTTT
TRBV27	TRBJ2-2	-	TRBD1	CASSNGQGVTGELFF	TGTGCCAGCAGTAACGGACAGGGGGTTACCGGGGAGCTGTTTTTT